The TCR beta chain under discussion was sequenced for a study of OX40 agonist ivuxolimab in advanced cancers. Study-level background: Ivuxolimab, which targeted the costimulatory receptor OX40 (CD134), was an agonistic, fully human IgG2 monoclonal antibody. Patients were allowed to have had prior anti-PD-1, anti-PD-L1 or anti-CTLA-4 therapy, and approximately 40% of the dose-escalation patients had previously received checkpoint inhibitors. Peripheral TCRbeta sequencing aimed to test whether ivuxolimab altered TCR sequence diversity and caused clonal T-cell expansion. In the dose-escalation cohort, 82.7% of patients were male, and the mean age was about 55 years, with a range of about 23 to 85. Intravenous ivuxolimab was administered to patients every 2 weeks at six dose levels: 0.01, 0.1, 0.3, 1.5, 3 and 10 mg/kg. Partial responses occurred in three dose-escalation patients: two with cutaneous melanoma and one with hepatocellular carcinoma. The paper describes the monotherapy dose-escalation part (N ≈ 50 patients) of the phase I trial of ivuxolimab. Of the approximately 50 dose-escalation patients, hepatocellular carcinoma was present in about 19, melanoma in about 15, renal cell carcinoma in 9 and head and neck cancer in 9.

The trial excluded patients who had a history of autoimmune disease or who were on systemic immunosuppression. In every dose cohort, peripheral blood was drawn for TCR sequencing at baseline, cycle 4 day 1, and cycle 7 day 1. The samples were drawn from a first-in-human, open-label, multicenter phase I dose-escalation trial of ivuxolimab. Adults with locally advanced or metastatic melanoma, renal cell carcinoma, hepatocellular carcinoma or head and neck squamous cell carcinoma were enrolled in the trial. Before TCR sequencing, CD4+ and CD8+ T cells were separately sorted from peripheral blood. The germline V gene provides CDR1 KGHSH and CDR2 LQKENI. The CDR3 runs 15 residues from the cysteine to the phenylalanine. The sequence is cut down to CDR3 DNA, 45 bases in frame from base 1. The germline V end is reduced by 8 bases and the J end by 0 bases; junction bases left unmatched: 5. To sequence the TCRbeta CDR3 region, genomic DNA was isolated from the sorted cells. TCRbeta CDR3 regions were sequenced using the immunoSEQ Assay. TCRdb holds this immuneACCESS table with in-frame rearrangements only. Some clones are missing; in checked studies, unresolved V genes explain under half, and the rest has no known cause. This sample is represented by approximately 100,000 clones; around 90% of them were singletons. Of the sample, just under 0.8% falls within the top ten clones.

Results the study describes overall, beyond this receptor: Antigen specificity was not determined for the clonally expanded peripheral T cells. At doses from 0.1 to 3.0 mg/kg, clonal expansion was seen in both CD4+ and CD8+ blood T cells between baseline and week 6. After ivuxolimab, more expanded clones were found on average in CD8+ T cells than in CD4+ T cells. Low levels of normalized T-cell clonal expansion were also seen in some patients who did not respond. Partial responders in the 0.1-3.0 mg/kg groups had among the lowest normalized peripheral clonal expansion, especially among CD8+ T cells.

Points on this clone: The antigen this receptor binds is unknown. One base away there is no much larger clone; base qualities are not given.

The material sequenced was CD4+ or CD8+ T cells sorted from blood, taken in a trial of the OX40 agonist ivuxolimab. The clonotype was recovered from an adult with an advanced solid tumor such as melanoma, head and neck, liver or kidney cancer. Recombination linked TRBV18 to TRBJ1-1, with 11 junctional bases fitting TRBD1. The CDR3 corresponds to CASQGTGGMNTEAFF. The nucleotide sequence reads as follows: TGTGCCAGCCAAGGGACAGGGGGGATGAACACTGAAGCTTTCTTT.